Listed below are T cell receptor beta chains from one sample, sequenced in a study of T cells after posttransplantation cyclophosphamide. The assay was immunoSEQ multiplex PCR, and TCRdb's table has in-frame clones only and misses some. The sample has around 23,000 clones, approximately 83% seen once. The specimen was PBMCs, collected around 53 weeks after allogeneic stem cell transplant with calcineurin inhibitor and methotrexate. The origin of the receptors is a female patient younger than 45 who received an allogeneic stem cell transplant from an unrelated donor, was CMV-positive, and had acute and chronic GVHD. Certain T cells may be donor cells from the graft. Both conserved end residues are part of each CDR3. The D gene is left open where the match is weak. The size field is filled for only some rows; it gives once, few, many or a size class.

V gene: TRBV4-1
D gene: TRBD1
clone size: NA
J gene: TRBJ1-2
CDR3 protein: CASSHPPGQGLLEGYTF
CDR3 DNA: TGCGCCAGCAGCCACCCTCCGGGACAGGGCCTCCTAGAGGGCTACACCTTC

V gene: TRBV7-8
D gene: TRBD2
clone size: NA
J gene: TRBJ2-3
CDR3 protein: CASSTPQRGGTSTDTQYF
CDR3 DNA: TGTGCCAGCAGCACCCCCCAGCGGGGGGGTACTAGCACAGATACGCAGTATTTT

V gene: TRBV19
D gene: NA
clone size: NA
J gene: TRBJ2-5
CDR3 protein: CASSTPPPGEQYF
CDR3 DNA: TGTGCCAGTAGTACCCCACCTCCCGGGGAGCAGTACTTC

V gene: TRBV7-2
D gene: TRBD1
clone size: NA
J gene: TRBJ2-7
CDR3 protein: CASSPGTGIFYEQYF
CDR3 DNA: TGTGCCAGCAGTCCCGGGACAGGGATATTCTACGAGCAGTACTTC

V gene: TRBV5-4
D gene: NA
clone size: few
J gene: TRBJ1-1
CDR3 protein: CASSLVGSVPFF
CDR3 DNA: TGTGCCAGCAGCTTGGTCGGGTCAGTCCCTTTCTTT

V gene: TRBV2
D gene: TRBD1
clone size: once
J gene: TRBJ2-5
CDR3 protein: CASRGQQETQYF
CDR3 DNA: TGTGCCAGCAGGGGACAGCAAGAGACCCAGTACTTC

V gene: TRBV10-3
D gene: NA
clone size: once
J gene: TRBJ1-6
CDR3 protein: CASRGGSYNSPLHF
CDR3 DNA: TGTGCCAGTCGGGGTGGCTCCTATAATTCACCCCTCCACTTT

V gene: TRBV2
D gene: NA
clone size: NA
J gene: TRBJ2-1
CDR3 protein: CASKGSGYLNNEQFF
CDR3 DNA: TGTGCCAGCAAAGGGTCAGGGTACCTGAACAATGAGCAGTTCTTC

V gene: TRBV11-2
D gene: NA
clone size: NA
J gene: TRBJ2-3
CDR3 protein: CASSPRVAKEDTQYF
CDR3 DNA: TGTGCCAGCAGCCCCAGGGTTGCAAAAGAAGATACGCAGTATTTT

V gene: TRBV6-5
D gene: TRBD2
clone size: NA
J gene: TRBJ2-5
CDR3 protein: CASSLIREDETQYF
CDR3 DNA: TGTGCCAGCAGTTTAATCCGGGAGGACGAGACCCAGTACTTC

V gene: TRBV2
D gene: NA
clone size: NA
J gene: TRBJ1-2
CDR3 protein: CASSGAQSGYTF
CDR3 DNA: TGTGCCAGCAGTGGGGCCCAAAGCGGCTACACCTTC

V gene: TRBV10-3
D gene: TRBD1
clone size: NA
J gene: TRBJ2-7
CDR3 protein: CAISPGGPHEQYF
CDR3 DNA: TGTGCCATCAGCCCAGGGGGCCCTCACGAGCAGTACTTC

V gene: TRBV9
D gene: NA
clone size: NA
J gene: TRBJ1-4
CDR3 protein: CASSVDARAWGTPNEKLFF
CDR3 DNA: TGTGCCAGCAGCGTAGATGCCCGGGCTTGGGGGACTCCTAATGAAAAACTGTTTTTT

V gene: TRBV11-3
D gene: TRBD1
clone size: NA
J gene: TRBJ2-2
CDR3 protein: CASSRDRGRRSTGELFF
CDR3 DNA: TGTGCATCATCCCGCGACAGGGGGCGGAGAAGCACCGGGGAGCTGTTTTTT

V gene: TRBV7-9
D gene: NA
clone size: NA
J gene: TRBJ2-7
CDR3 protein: CASRDSLSYEQYF
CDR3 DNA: TGTGCCAGTCGGGACTCCCTCTCCTACGAGCAGTACTTC

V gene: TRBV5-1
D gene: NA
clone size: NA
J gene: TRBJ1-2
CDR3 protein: CASSPAAGTYGYTF
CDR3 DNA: TGCGCCAGCAGCCCAGCGGCGGGAACTTATGGCTACACCTTC

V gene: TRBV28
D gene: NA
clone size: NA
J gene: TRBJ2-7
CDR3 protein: CASSPYIYSYEQYF
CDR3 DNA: TGTGCCAGCAGCCCATATATTTACTCCTACGAGCAGTACTTC

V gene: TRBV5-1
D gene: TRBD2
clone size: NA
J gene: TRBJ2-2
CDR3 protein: CASSWGLATGELFF
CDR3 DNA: TGCGCCAGCAGCTGGGGACTAGCTACTGGGGAGCTGTTTTTT

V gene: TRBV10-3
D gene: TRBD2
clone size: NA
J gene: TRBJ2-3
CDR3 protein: CAISPGGSGRDTQYF
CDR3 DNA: TGTGCCATCAGCCCCGGAGGAAGCGGGAGGGATACGCAGTATTTT

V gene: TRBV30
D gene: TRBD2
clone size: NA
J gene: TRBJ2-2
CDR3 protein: CAWSPLEWEGQTGELFF
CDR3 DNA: TGTGCCTGGAGTCCGCTTGAGTGGGAGGGCCAGACCGGGGAGCTGTTTTTT

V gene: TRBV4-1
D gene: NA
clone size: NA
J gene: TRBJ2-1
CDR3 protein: CASSQVGRDYQFF
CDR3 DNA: TGCGCCAGCAGCCAAGTGGGTCGTGACTACCAGTTCTTC

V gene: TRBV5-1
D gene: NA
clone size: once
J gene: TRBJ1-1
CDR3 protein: CASSLSPMNRPGYTEAFF
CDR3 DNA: TGCGCCAGCAGCTTGAGCCCGATGAACAGGCCTGGGTACACTGAAGCTTTCTTT

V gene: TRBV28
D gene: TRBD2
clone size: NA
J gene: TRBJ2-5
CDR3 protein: CASSSVDETSLQGFQETQYF
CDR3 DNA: TGTGCCAGCAGTAGTGTGGATGAGACTAGCCTTCAGGGATTCCAAGAGACCCAGTACTTC

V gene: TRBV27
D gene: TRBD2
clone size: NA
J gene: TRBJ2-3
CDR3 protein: CASSLVTSGWDTQYF
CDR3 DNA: TGTGCCAGCAGTTTGGTAACTAGCGGTTGGGATACGCAGTATTTT